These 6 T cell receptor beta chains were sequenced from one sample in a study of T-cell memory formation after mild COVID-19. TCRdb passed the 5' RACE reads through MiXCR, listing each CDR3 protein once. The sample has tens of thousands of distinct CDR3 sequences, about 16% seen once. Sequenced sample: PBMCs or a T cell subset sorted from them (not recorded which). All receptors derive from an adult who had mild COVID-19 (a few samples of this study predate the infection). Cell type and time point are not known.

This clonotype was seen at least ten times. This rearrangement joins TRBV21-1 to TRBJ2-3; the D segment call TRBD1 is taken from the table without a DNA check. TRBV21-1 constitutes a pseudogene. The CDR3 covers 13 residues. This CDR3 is CASYRDGTDTQYF. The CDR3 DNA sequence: TGTGCCAGCTACAGGGATGGCACAGATACGCAGTATTTT.

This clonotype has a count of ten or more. The CDR3 spells CSVRSAGNTEAFF. CDR3 in DNA: TGCAGCGTCAGATCAGCAGGCAACACTGAAGCTTTCTTT. The chain joins TRBV29-1 to TRBJ1-1; D not certain. Germline lookup yields CDR1 SQVTM and CDR2 ANQGSEA. The CDR3 spans 13 residues. V was pared by 6 bases and J by 2 bases, with 13 bases between.

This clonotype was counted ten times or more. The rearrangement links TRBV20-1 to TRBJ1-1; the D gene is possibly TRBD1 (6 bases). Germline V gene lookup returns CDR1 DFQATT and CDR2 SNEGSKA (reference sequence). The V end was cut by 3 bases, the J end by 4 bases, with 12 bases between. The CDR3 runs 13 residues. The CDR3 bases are TGCAGTGCTAGGACAGGTTCGAGCACTGAAGCTTTCTTT. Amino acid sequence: CSARTGSSTEAFF.

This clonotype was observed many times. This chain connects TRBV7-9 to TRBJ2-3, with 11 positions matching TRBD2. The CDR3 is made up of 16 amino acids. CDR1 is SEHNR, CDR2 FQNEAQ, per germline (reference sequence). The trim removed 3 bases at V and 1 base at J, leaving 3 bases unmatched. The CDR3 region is CASSFGLAGRTDTQYF. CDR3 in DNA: TGTGCCAGCAGCTTCGGACTAGCGGGTCGCACAGATACGCAGTATTTT.

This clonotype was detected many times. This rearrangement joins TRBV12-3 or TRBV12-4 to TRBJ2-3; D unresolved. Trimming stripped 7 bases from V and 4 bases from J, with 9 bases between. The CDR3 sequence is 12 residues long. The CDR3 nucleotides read TGTGCCAGCACTCAAAGGTCAGATACGCAGTATTTT. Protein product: CASTQRSDTQYF.

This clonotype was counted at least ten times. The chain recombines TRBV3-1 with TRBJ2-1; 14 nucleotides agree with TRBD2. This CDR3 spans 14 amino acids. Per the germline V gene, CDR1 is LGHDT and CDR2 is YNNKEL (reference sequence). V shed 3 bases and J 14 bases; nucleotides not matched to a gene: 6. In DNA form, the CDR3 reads TGTGCCAGCAGCCACCACGGGACTAGCGGGAGTGAGTTCTTC. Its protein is CASSHHGTSGSEFF.